The clone carrying this T cell receptor beta chain appeared a few times. Its antigen is not identified. Germline V gene data show CDR1 as DFQATT and CDR2 as SNEGSKA (reference sequence). V lost 4 bases, J lost 9 bases, and 10 bases lay in between. CDR3 length: 11 residues. The PCR was carried out with 60 Vbeta primers and 13 Jbeta primers. Data came from immunoSEQ multiplex PCR; TCRdb stores just in-frame clones and leaves some out. The sample lists 95,000 to 150,000 clones; about 10% were seen once. The data were obtained in a study of cytomegalovirus exposure and HLA in healthy donors. Study outcomes and limitations: Later on, analysis showed that most CMV-associated TCR beta chains appeared to be HLA-restricted. Most TCR sequences proved rare, with some public TCRs found in many donors. Later, an analysis showed that TCR beta chains associated with HLA were more clonally expanded than others that were equally common. Indistinguishable V segments, including TRBV6-2 and TRBV6-3, were excluded.

This sequence was found in a woman aged 18-30 years in good health and CMV-seropositive. This chain joins TRBV20-1 and TRBJ2-1; D is unresolved. The sequencing sample was made of PBMCs. The CDR3 sequence: CSATRSSEQFF. The DNA for the CDR3 is TGCAGTGCTACAAGGAGTAGTGAGCAGTTCTTC.